What follows are 27 T cell receptor beta chains derived from one specimen sequenced in a study of blood T cells in healthy people across ages. Next came a second PCR, run for roughly 6 to 11 cycles, which used a sample-barcoded 5' primer along with a J-beta primer mix. TCRdb re-derived calls from the 5' RACE reads in MiXCR, one entry per CDR3 protein. This sample carries 650,000 to 800,000 distinct CDR3 sequences, 52% of them seen once, and the ten largest clones take roughly 14%. The source material was blood. These receptors all stem from a woman of 80 years or more in good health.

The sample holds many counts of this clonotype. J is TRBJ2-4 and V is TRBV20-1; D possibly matches TRBD1 or TRBD2 (5 bases each). CDR3 length equals 13 residues. Trimming cost V 3 bases and J 9 bases, with 15 bases left between them. The germline CDR1 and CDR2 sequences are DFQATT and SNEGSKA (reference sequence). Written as DNA, the CDR3 is TGCAGTGCTAGTAGAGGGAGAAGGGGCATTCAGTACTTC. It specifies CSASRGRRGIQYF.

This clonotype was observed once. The junction differs from germline at one of its ends, possibly a read error. V usage is TRBV27 and J usage is TRBJ2-1, with 7 bases that match TRBD2. CDR1 and CDR2 from the germline V gene are MNHEY and SMNVEV (reference sequence). The CDR3 consists of 15 residues. In DNA, the CDR3 is TGTTCCAGCAGTTTAGCCGGACTAGAACACAATGAGCAGTTCTTC. Its translation: CSSSLAGLEHNEQFF.

Of note for this clonotype: A single base separates this from a much larger clone, so it may be a read error. The chain employs TRBV12-3 or TRBV12-4 and TRBJ2-1, with 7 bases aligning to TRBD2. The V segment lost 6 bases and the J segment 5 bases; nucleotides outside the gene matches: 4. CDR3 size: 13 residues. The CDR3 spells CASSGLDNNEQFF. The CDR3 DNA reads TGTGCCAGCAGCGGACTAGACAACAATGAGCAGTTCTTC.

The J gene is TRBJ1-3, the V gene TRBV3-1; D is ambiguous. Looked up from germline, CDR1 is LGHDT and CDR2 is YNNKEL (reference sequence). The CDR3 is made up of 13 amino acids. Trimming pared 3 bases from V and 3 bases from J, leaving 6 bases between. Written as DNA, the CDR3 is TGTGCCAGCAGCCATGTACTTGGAAACACCATATATTTT. Translation gives CASSHVLGNTIYF.

This clonotype has only a few counts. The chain couples TRBV15 to TRBJ2-7, with TRBD1 matching 9 bases. Germline-derived CDR1 and CDR2 are LNHNV and YYDKDF (reference sequence). After removal of 6 bases from V and 2 bases from J, the junction contained 8 bases not matched to a gene. The CDR3 has 15 residues. CDR3 coding DNA: TGTGCCACCAGTCCCGACAGGGGGGACGCCTACGAGCAGTACTTC. Its protein product is CATSPDRGDAYEQYF.

Comments on this clonotype: A much larger clonotype is one base distant, so this may be a read error. The genes are TRBV5-5 and TRBJ1-2; 7 positions agree with TRBD1. Per germline, CDR1 SGHKS and CDR2 YYEKEE (reference sequence). There are 14 residues in the CDR3. With 6 bases clipped from V and 2 bases from J, the junction kept 7 bases outside the gene matches. The CDR3 reads CASNSAQGNYGYTF. DNA for the CDR3: TGTGCCAGCAACTCCGCACAGGGGAACTATGGCTACACCTTC.

The chain carries TRBV6-5 and TRBJ2-4, with D possibly matching TRBD2 (5 bases). The CDR3 totals 12 residues. CDR1 is MNHEY and CDR2 is SVGAGI in the germline V gene. V dropped 7 bases and J dropped 6 bases, with 10 bases sitting between them. CDR3 residues: CASTGRGNIQYF. CDR3 coding DNA: TGTGCCAGCACCGGTCGGGGAAACATTCAGTACTTC.

The chain joins TRBV18 to TRBJ2-4; D gene ambiguous. V was clipped by 7 bases and J by 1 base, with 2 bases between them. The CDR3 spans 11 residues. CDR1 and CDR2 from the germline V gene are KGHSH and LQKENI. CDR3 sequence: CASYAKNIQYF. The CDR3 coding sequence is TGTGCCAGCTACGCCAAAAACATTCAGTACTTC.

This clonotype appeared many times. The chain carries TRBV2 and TRBJ1-4, with 8 bases identical to TRBD1. Losses at the gene ends were 7 bases for V and 4 bases for J; bases not matched to a gene: 5. The CDR3 length is 14 residues. Germline assignment: CDR1 SNHLY and CDR2 FYNNEI. This CDR3 is CASTWTGSNEKLFF. The CDR3 nucleotides are TGTGCCAGCACCTGGACAGGGAGTAATGAAAAACTGTTTTTT.

This clonotype was seen a few times. The V gene is TRBV28, the J gene TRBJ1-1; tentatively, D is TRBD1 (5 bases). Germline V gene lookup returns CDR1 MDHEN and CDR2 SYDVKM. Trimming removed 8 bases from V and 8 bases from J, with 12 bases in between. This CDR3 is 11 amino acids long. CDR3 loop: CASLGGMEAFF. CDR3 nucleotides: TGTGCCAGCCTTGGGGGGATGGAAGCTTTCTTT.

The genes are TRBV4-1 and TRBJ2-7; TRBD1 matches at 8 bases. Trimming cost V 2 bases and J 2 bases; bases outside gene matches: 8. From germline, CDR1 is MGHRA and CDR2 YSYEKL. The CDR3 has 16 residues. This CDR3 is CASSQPGQDKAYEQYF. The DNA for the CDR3 is TGCGCCAGCAGCCAACCGGGACAGGACAAAGCCTACGAGCAGTACTTC.

The chain carries TRBV24-1 and TRBJ1-5; D gene unclear. Per germline, CDR1 KGHDR and CDR2 SFDVKD. The ends were cut back, 0 bases at V and 7 bases at J, with 9 bases in the middle. CDR3 size: 14 residues. The CDR3 nucleotides are TGTGCCACCAGTGATTTGAGGGTGGACCAGCCCCAGCATTTT. Its protein is CATSDLRVDQPQHF.

This clonotype appeared a few times. The chain has TRBV7-3 and TRBJ2-2; D gene ambiguous. The CDR3 has 16 amino acids. Germline CDR1 is SGHTA and CDR2 is FQGTGA. Trimming took off 5 bases at V and 0 bases at J, with 13 bases between the two ends. As DNA, the CDR3 is TGTGCCAGCAGCCCAAGACATCTTACGAACACCGGGGAGCTGTTTTTT. The encoded protein is CASSPRHLTNTGELFF.

This clonotype has only a few counts. The DNA of the CDR3 is TGTGCCAGCACTTCGGGGACAGGGTACAATTCACCCCTCCACTTT. This codes for CASTSGTGYNSPLHF. This chain uses TRBV12-3 or TRBV12-4 with TRBJ1-6, with TRBD1 matching 9 bases. This CDR3 has 15 residues. V was clipped by 7 bases and J by 7 bases; unmatched bases: 8.

This clonotype was observed many times. V usage is TRBV20-1 and J usage is TRBJ2-1, with a tentative D call TRBD2 (5 bases). The germline gives CDR1 DFQATT, CDR2 SNEGSKA (reference sequence). The ends were cut back, 5 bases at V and 9 bases at J, with 11 bases in the middle. The CDR3 length is 11 residues. This CDR3 reads CSAQRVGEQFF. The CDR3 DNA follows: TGCAGTGCTCAGAGGGTGGGTGAGCAGTTCTTC.

V gene TRBV2 combines with J gene TRBJ2-6; 13 bases align to TRBD2. Germline V lookup: CDR1 SNHLY, CDR2 FYNNEI. The V gene end was trimmed by 6 bases and the J gene end by 3 bases; junction bases not matched to a gene: 5. The CDR3 is 17 residues long. CDR3 DNA: TGTGCCAGCAGACCTGGACTAGCGGGAGATGGGGCCAACGTCCTGACTTTC. It specifies CASRPGLAGDGANVLTF.

The chain has TRBV6-6 and TRBJ1-1, with D maybe TRBD1 (5 bases). Germline loops: CDR1 MNHNY, CDR2 SVGAGI (reference sequence). The CDR3 runs 15 residues. Trimming removed 0 bases from V and 0 bases from J, with 8 bases in between. Here the CDR3 DNA reads TGTGCCAGCAGTTACTCGTCAGGGTTGAACACTGAAGCTTTCTTT. Its translation: CASSYSSGLNTEAFF.

This clonotype has ten or more counts. This chain uses TRBV24-1 with TRBJ2-2; no reliable D call. The ends were cut back, 2 bases at V and 2 bases at J, with 8 bases in the middle. Germline V gene data show CDR1 as KGHDR and CDR2 as SFDVKD. This CDR3 has 15 residues. The CDR3 loop reads CATSDSVTNTGELFF. The CDR3 nucleotides read TGTGCCACCAGTGATTCAGTGACCAACACCGGGGAGCTGTTTTTT.

The rearrangement uses TRBV30 and TRBJ2-3; D gene unclear. Germline lookup yields CDR1 GTSNPN and CDR2 SVGIG (reference sequence). The CDR3 has 12 residues. Trimming took off 0 bases at V and 2 bases at J, with 3 bases between the two ends. CDR3 sequence: CAWSVATDTQYF. As DNA, the CDR3 is TGTGCCTGGAGTGTGGCCACAGATACGCAGTATTTT. The full variable domain, in which reference TRBV30 and TRBJ2-3 provide the parts outside the CDR3, is SQTIHQWPATLVQPVGSPLSLECTVEGTSNPNLYWYRQAAGRGLQLLFYSVGIGQISSEVPQNLSASRPQDRQFILSSKKLLLSDSGFYLCAWSVATDTQYFGPGTRLTVL.

The table lists this clonotype with many counts. The V call is TRBV6-6, the J call TRBJ2-1, with a weak D call TRBD2 (6 bases). This CDR3 spans 14 amino acids. V was shortened by 2 bases and J by 7 bases, with 12 bases between the two germline ends. Germline V gene data show CDR1 as MNHNY and CDR2 as SVGAGI (reference sequence). This CDR3 is CASSYRAGSNEQFF. CDR3 coding DNA: TGTGCCAGCAGTTACCGTGCGGGATCAAATGAGCAGTTCTTC.

This chain uses TRBV2 with TRBJ1-5; the D is unclear. The germline V gene has CDR1 SNHLY and CDR2 FYNNEI. The CDR3 has 15 residues. V gave up 1 base and J gave up 6 bases, with 13 bases separating them. CDR3 loop: CASSEESRRSQPQHF. The DNA for the CDR3 is TGTGCCAGCAGTGAAGAGAGCCGCCGGAGTCAGCCCCAGCATTTT. Using reference TRBV2 and TRBJ1-5 for the parts outside the CDR3, the full variable domain is EPEVTQTPSHQVTQMGQEVILRCVPISNHLYFYWYRQILGQKVEFLVSFYNNEISEKSEIFDDQFSVERPDGSNFTLKIRSTKLEDSAMYFCASSEESRRSQPQHFGDGTRLSIL.

This chain uses TRBV20-1 with TRBJ2-1; 7 bases match TRBD1. The junction had 18 bases not matched to a gene; V was cut back by 6 bases and J by 7 bases. The CDR3 sequence is 16 residues long. Germline-derived CDR1 and CDR2 are DFQATT and SNEGSKA (reference sequence). CDR3 loop: CSAIDRERLIRNEQFF. CDR3 in DNA: TGCAGTGCCATTGACAGGGAACGCTTGATTCGGAATGAGCAGTTCTTC.

This clonotype was found many times. The chain recombines TRBV10-3 with TRBJ2-5; maybe TRBD2 (5 bases). V dropped 10 bases and J dropped 2 bases, with 23 bases sitting between them. This CDR3 contains 16 residues. Germline loops: CDR1 ENHRY, CDR2 SYGVKD. The CDR3 loop is CATAPSRGPGQETQYF. CDR3 DNA: TGTGCCACCGCCCCTTCGCGAGGGCCCGGACAAGAGACCCAGTACTTC.

This clonotype was counted ten times or more. This rearrangement joins TRBV6-6 to TRBJ2-1, with 7 bases fitting TRBD2. The J segment lost 4 bases and the V segment lost 0 bases, leaving 3 bases of the junction unmatched. This CDR3 region has 15 residues. Germline-derived CDR1 and CDR2 are MNHNY and SVGAGI (reference sequence). The CDR3 DNA sequence: TGTGCCAGCAGTTACTCGAGCGGGATATACAATGAGCAGTTCTTC. Protein: CASSYSSGIYNEQFF.

The rearrangement joins TRBV10-3 to TRBJ2-5; D unclear. V lost 3 bases, J lost 11 bases, and 19 bases lay in between. From germline, CDR1 is ENHRY and CDR2 SYGVKD. The CDR3 is 14 amino acids. The CDR3 sequence is CAISERSSGSEQYF. The DNA of the CDR3 is TGTGCCATCAGTGAAAGGTCGAGTGGTAGTGAGCAGTACTTC.

Many counts were recorded for this clonotype. The gene calls are TRBV25-1 and TRBJ2-5; tentatively, D is TRBD1 (5 bases). The CDR3 extends over 13 amino acids. Germline CDR1 and CDR2: MGHDK and SYGVNS. Trimming removed 6 bases from V and 4 bases from J, with 12 bases in between. CDR3 protein: CASRGQNGETQYF. CDR3 bases: TGTGCCAGCAGAGGACAAAACGGAGAGACCCAGTACTTC.

There are many counts of this clonotype. CDR3 loop: CASSRGGVQNIQYF. CDR3 nucleotides: TGTGCCAGCAGCCGAGGGGGTGTCCAAAACATTCAGTACTTC. The rearrangement joins TRBV7-2 to TRBJ2-4, with a tentative D call TRBD1 (6 bases). From germline, CDR1 is SGHTA and CDR2 FQGNSA. The CDR3 loop spans 14 amino acids. V lost 5 bases and J lost 5, with 13 bases in between.